A selection of T cell receptor beta chains follows, all from one sample in a study of OX40 agonist ivuxolimab in advanced cancers. Sequencing was performed with immunoSEQ multiplex PCR; in TCRdb, only in-frame clones are kept and a portion is missing. The sample has about 70,000 clones; around 90% are singletons. This sample comprised CD4+ or CD8+ T cells sorted from blood, obtained in a trial of the OX40 agonist ivuxolimab. The receptors were sampled from an adult with an advanced solid tumor such as melanoma, head and neck, liver or kidney cancer. Each CDR3 is given without its conserved first and last residue. Only some rows state a clone size, as once, few, many or a class for expanded clones.

v_call: TRBV5-1
clone_size: once
cdr3_length: 14
cdr3_aa: ASSWVTGPSYNEQF

v_call: TRBV27
clone_size: NA
cdr3_length: 10
cdr3_aa: ASKGNNYGYT

v_call: TRBV14
clone_size: NA
cdr3_length: 12
cdr3_aa: ASSQQTVNTEAF

v_call: TRBV4-3
clone_size: NA
cdr3_length: 14
cdr3_aa: ASSQDASGSFNEQF

v_call: TRBV7-8
clone_size: NA
cdr3_length: 11
cdr3_aa: ASSLSSDRSYT

v_call: TRBV7-2
clone_size: NA
cdr3_length: 13
cdr3_aa: ASSAGTGLYNEQF

v_call: TRBV30
clone_size: NA
cdr3_length: 13
cdr3_aa: AWTGDRGPNTEAF

v_call: TRBV21-1
clone_size: NA
cdr3_length: 12
cdr3_aa: ASSSRDSGNTIY

v_call: TRBV7-2
clone_size: NA
cdr3_length: 13
cdr3_aa: ASSPGPGGSYEQY

v_call: TRBV18
clone_size: NA
cdr3_length: 16
cdr3_aa: ASSRTRNEYSNTGELF

v_call: TRBV27
clone_size: NA
cdr3_length: 11
cdr3_aa: ASRTWGLNEQF

v_call: TRBV15
clone_size: NA
cdr3_length: 14
cdr3_aa: ATSRGGGGYTGELF

v_call: TRBV5-1
clone_size: NA
cdr3_length: 16
cdr3_aa: ASSHSIPLTGECQPQH

v_call: TRBV27
clone_size: NA
cdr3_length: 13
cdr3_aa: ASSFWRSSTDTQY

v_call: TRBV5-4
clone_size: NA
cdr3_length: 14
cdr3_aa: ASSLGTSGRGYEQY

v_call: TRBV4-3
clone_size: NA
cdr3_length: 14
cdr3_aa: ASSQVTGTANYGYT

v_call: TRBV10-3
clone_size: NA
cdr3_length: 11
cdr3_aa: AISGQTQYEQY

v_call: TRBV5-4
clone_size: NA
cdr3_length: 13
cdr3_aa: ASSLASGLTDTQY

v_call: TRBV6-1
clone_size: NA
cdr3_length: 15
cdr3_aa: ASSEYYRGADQETQY

v_call: TRBV7-2
clone_size: NA
cdr3_length: 13
cdr3_aa: ASSLGSTGNQPQH

v_call: TRBV28
clone_size: NA
cdr3_length: 12
cdr3_aa: ASSPGTGGYGYT

v_call: TRBV7-9
clone_size: NA
cdr3_length: 14
cdr3_aa: ASSLAGTSGLNEQF

v_call: TRBV29-1
clone_size: NA
cdr3_length: 11
cdr3_aa: SVEELAGEKLF

v_call: TRBV28
clone_size: once
cdr3_length: 15
cdr3_aa: ASSHPDGGRPSYEQY

v_call: TRBV5-1
clone_size: NA
cdr3_length: 15
cdr3_aa: ASSPGRGRDTNEKLF

v_call: TRBV14
clone_size: NA
cdr3_length: 19
cdr3_aa: ASSQVSGLVGRGGSYNEQF

v_call: TRBV19
clone_size: NA
cdr3_length: 13
cdr3_aa: ASSSWDRATDTQY

v_call: TRBV18
clone_size: NA
cdr3_length: 13
cdr3_aa: ASSLRDRDYNEQF

v_call: TRBV11-2
clone_size: NA
cdr3_length: 11
cdr3_aa: ASSWGGSYEQY

v_call: TRBV5-5
clone_size: NA
cdr3_length: 10
cdr3_aa: ASSLDVLLEF

v_call: TRBV14
clone_size: NA
cdr3_length: 14
cdr3_aa: ASSQDRPSGRNEQY

v_call: TRBV15
clone_size: once
cdr3_length: 15
cdr3_aa: ATSRDKVSGARREQY

v_call: TRBV6-6
clone_size: NA
cdr3_length: 13
cdr3_aa: ASSYGSGATDTQY

v_call: TRBV27
clone_size: NA
cdr3_length: 15
cdr3_aa: ASSAATSGSRADTQY

v_call: TRBV21-1
clone_size: few
cdr3_length: 13
cdr3_aa: ASVPRAVNTGELF

v_call: TRBV28
clone_size: NA
cdr3_length: 18
cdr3_aa: ASSLKATGIVGSMNTEAF

v_call: TRBV29-1
clone_size: NA
cdr3_length: 14
cdr3_aa: SVGGTGVGSTDTQY

v_call: TRBV5-4
clone_size: NA
cdr3_length: 11
cdr3_aa: ASRLPQGSGYT

v_call: TRBV2
clone_size: once
cdr3_length: 9
cdr3_aa: ASSGYYEQY

v_call: TRBV6-1
clone_size: NA
cdr3_length: 13
cdr3_aa: ASRDEYRKSEKLF

v_call: TRBV19
clone_size: few
cdr3_length: 11
cdr3_aa: ASTGTGTRKLF

v_call: TRBV13
clone_size: NA
cdr3_length: 13
cdr3_aa: ASRGASGRGETQY

v_call: TRBV7-6
clone_size: NA
cdr3_length: 11
cdr3_aa: ASSQLHSLEQF

v_call: TRBV6-4
clone_size: NA
cdr3_length: 12
cdr3_aa: ASRLAGETGELF

v_call: TRBV7-2
clone_size: NA
cdr3_length: 13
cdr3_aa: ASRAPGRQHSPLH

v_call: TRBV5-5
clone_size: once
cdr3_length: 12
cdr3_aa: ASSLRQGGTEAF

v_call: TRBV11-1
clone_size: NA
cdr3_length: 13
cdr3_aa: ASSLEGQRQETQY

v_call: TRBV19
clone_size: NA
cdr3_length: 14
cdr3_aa: ASAGQGVKFYNEQF

v_call: TRBV12-5
clone_size: once
cdr3_length: 11
cdr3_aa: ASGPMGTDTQY

v_call: TRBV7-6
clone_size: NA
cdr3_length: 12
cdr3_aa: ASSLGGRGDEQY

v_call: TRBV5-1
clone_size: NA
cdr3_length: 15
cdr3_aa: ASSSHVLGQGSNEQF

v_call: TRBV18
clone_size: NA
cdr3_length: 12
cdr3_aa: ASSPGGARQPQH

v_call: TRBV7-6
clone_size: once
cdr3_length: 15
cdr3_aa: ASSLISTGTMNTEAF

v_call: TRBV7-8
clone_size: NA
cdr3_length: 12
cdr3_aa: ASGRLANTGELF

v_call: TRBV18
clone_size: NA
cdr3_length: 13
cdr3_aa: ASSPTSGSGNEQF

v_call: TRBV5-6
clone_size: NA
cdr3_length: 10
cdr3_aa: ASSLRGREQY

v_call: TRBV2
clone_size: NA
cdr3_length: 11
cdr3_aa: ATETGGAYGYT

v_call: TRBV7-2
clone_size: NA
cdr3_length: 14
cdr3_aa: ASSLFRGATGNTIY

v_call: TRBV4-1
clone_size: NA
cdr3_length: 14
cdr3_aa: ASSQAGLAGVIPPF

v_call: TRBV21-1
clone_size: NA
cdr3_length: 13
cdr3_aa: ASSRGPLSYNEQF